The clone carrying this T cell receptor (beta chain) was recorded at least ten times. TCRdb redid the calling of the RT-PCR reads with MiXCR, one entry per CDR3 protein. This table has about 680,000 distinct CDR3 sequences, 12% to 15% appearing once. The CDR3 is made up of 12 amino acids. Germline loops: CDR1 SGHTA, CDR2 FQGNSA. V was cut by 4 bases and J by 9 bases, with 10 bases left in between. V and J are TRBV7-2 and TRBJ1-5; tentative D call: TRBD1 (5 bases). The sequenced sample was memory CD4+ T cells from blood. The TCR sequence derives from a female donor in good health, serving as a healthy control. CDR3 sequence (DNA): TGTGCCAGCAGCTCCCAACAGGCGCCCCAGCATTTT. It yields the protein CASSSQQAPQHF.